The sequence of this T cell receptor beta chain was determined in a study of cytomegalovirus exposure and HLA in healthy donors (TCRdb year 2017). Background on the whole study: In an earlier analysis of roughly 590 of the donors, 276 Gb of sequence data and 90 million to 130 million unique TCR beta sequences from about 179 million T cells were reported. Approximately 330 gigabases of sequencing data and 70 million to 95 million unique TCR sequences made up an early release that covered approximately 700 HLA-typed donors. Of the roughly 400 genotyped donors, 70% to 90% were placed in the genetic ancestry cluster associated with self-reported Caucasian donors. The aim of the study was to test whether cataloging public T cell receptors could identify signatures of past pathogen exposure. The T cell repertoires of about 700 subjects were profiled by immunosequencing and related to cytomegalovirus serostatus. Besides the first cohort of 666 subjects, a separate validation cohort made up of about 120 different subjects was used. To predict cytomegalovirus infection status, the study brought together high-throughput TCR immunosequencing, statistical association of individual TCRs with disease status, and machine learning. A later analysis re-examined previously published TCR beta repertoires from just over 650 donors and added high-resolution HLA genotyping to investigate patterns of TCR occurrence. Rather than drawing on any new phenotypic data, the later analysis identified candidate immune exposures from TCR beta sequences and the way those sequences occurred across donors. In an earlier analysis of about 590 of the donors, high-throughput TCR beta sequencing was used to judge whether each TCR beta V gene segment behaved as functional or pseudogenic. Alongside the repertoire data, information on donor age, sex, ethnicity and CMV serostatus was compiled. In a later genetic analysis, genome-wide SNP genotypes for about 55% of the 666 donors were used, and that subset was treated as a discovery cohort. Every repertoire in the discovery cohort had been generated on one and the same sequencing platform. Class I and class II HLA loci were covered by the typing at four-digit resolution. Typing coverage varied by locus: roughly 629-640 donors for A, B, C, DRB1 and DQB1; approximately 520 for DQA1; about 600 for DPA1; 450 to 480 for DPB1. Five DR-DQ haplotypes were treated as single units for association and clustering because of strong linkage in the cohort. On average, over 200,000 unique TCR beta nucleotide sequences were sequenced per donor among a few hundred genotyped donors of the cohort, with roughly 18% of those sequences being non-productive. What the study reported, not specific to this receptor: While some public TCRs were present in many individuals, most TCR sequences turned up only very rarely across donors. A later analysis reported that several top co-occurrence clusters appeared linked to parvovirus B19, influenza, CMV and Epstein-Barr virus. HLA typing was unavailable for some donors at each locus, so association tests used only the typed subset. The presence/absence analyses assumed that sequencing depth was roughly uniform across donors, and that assumption may not be true. An association between a missense DCLRE1C variant and V-gene and J-gene trimming of TCR beta chains was found in a later genetic analysis and replicated in an independent cohort. Compared with equally common non-associated chains, HLA-associated TCR beta chains in a later analysis were more clonally expanded and had lower generation probabilities. In a later analysis, the rate of TCR association differed among HLA loci, with DRB1 alleles having the most associated TCRs and HLA-C alleles having the fewest. In a later genetic analysis, fewer N-insertions in productive TCRs were reported among donors in an Asian-associated ancestry cluster than the 666-donor mean. The cohort was sequenced for TCR beta chains only, and without alpha or paired-chain data the features that could be detected were limited. In an earlier analysis of several hundred of the donors, most TCR beta V segments were observed in productive rearrangements about 90% or about 30% of the time, broadly matching IMGT annotations. In vitro tests confirmed that a few of the cytomegalovirus-associated TCR beta chains recognize cytomegalovirus antigens. For the cohort, immune exposure information was limited to CMV serostatus. The study gave a list of about 170 TCR beta chains associated with cytomegalovirus. The authors suggested that the approach could potentially be extended to other disease states and immunological phenotypes. Linkage disequilibrium might explain the correlated functional status among segregating V segments, but an unknown experimental factor could not be excluded. Because the 87-base-pair reads could not distinguish some IMGT-functional V segments, including TRBV6-2 and TRBV6-3, those segments were excluded. When HLA alleles, especially DR and DQ, strongly co-occurred, attributing TCR associations to individual alleles was difficult. A later analysis associated about 17,000 TCR beta sequences with specific HLA alleles at a false discovery rate of 0.05. A further reported finding was that TCR beta sequences accurately predicted the HLA-A and HLA-B alleles for most subjects in the first cohort. Because counts were too low, approximately 18 rarely observed V segments, including chromosome 9 orphons, were excluded from the earlier analysis of 587 of the donors. The classifier was reported to diagnose cytomegalovirus status with high specificity and sensitivity in both the original cohort and the validation cohort. A later analysis found that most CMV-associated TCR beta chains appeared HLA-restricted, with HLA associations seemingly driven largely by CMV exposure. A cluster of highly shared sequence variants was judged likely to represent a technical artifact of the sequencing pipeline.

The method behind the library was the immunoSEQ multiplex PCR assay. The multiplex PCR relied on a mix of 60 forward primers for TCR Vbeta segments and 13 reverse primers for TCR Jbeta segments. Amplification of the CDR3 region of rearranged TCR beta genes was performed with a multiplex PCR assay on genomic DNA. On the Illumina HiSeq System, the amplified TCR beta libraries were sequenced as 87-base-pair reads. As for the authors' bioinformatics: In a later analysis, 70 million to 95 million unique TCR beta chains were counted across the approximately 640 repertoires, and roughly 11 million of these chains were shared by at least two donors. To remove PCR and sequencing errors, raw reads were error-corrected and collapsed into unique sequences using a nearest-neighbor algorithm that merged closely related sequences. V, D and J gene segments were assigned by aligning CDR3 sequences to IMGT reference sequences. For a sequence to be retained, a match of at least six nucleotides was required to both a V gene segment and a J gene segment. Rearrangements were called productive when the CDR3 lacked stop codons and stayed in frame with V and J; all others were non-productive. CDR3 was defined according to IMGT convention as the region running from the second conserved V-encoded cysteine to the conserved J-encoded phenylalanine. The earlier analysis of some 550 of the donors excluded any sequence lacking an unambiguous match to a single V gene segment. An earlier analysis of around 600 of the donors classified V segments as functional when productive rearrangements were above 56.7% and as segregating when the standard deviation between donors was above 5%. A statistical classification framework was built to diagnose cytomegalovirus status from the catalog of TCR beta chain sequences. A later analysis assigned V and J genes by comparing TCR nucleotide sequences with IMGT/GENE-DB human TR gene sequences. Using the TCRdist pipeline, a later analysis assigned CDR3 sequences along with most-parsimonious VDJ recombination scenarios. In a later analysis, each TCR beta chain was defined by its CDR3 amino acid sequence together with its V-gene family, and reads lacking a unique V-gene family were excluded. A later analysis removed 550 to 700 highly shared, low-generation-probability nucleotide sequences to deal with suspected cross-contamination and a sequencing artifact. For each public chain, a later analysis derived a clonal expansion index from normalized ranks of inferred template counts within each repertoire. In a later analysis, generation probabilities were computed using a VDJ recombination model fitted to out-of-frame rearrangements, and the results were checked against IGoR. Hypergeometric tests were used in a later analysis to score TCR-TCR, TCR-HLA and TCR-CMV co-occurrence, with a repertoire-size bias correction applied to the TCR pairs. A later analysis estimated false discovery rates by permuting HLA or CMV assignments 20 times. In a later analysis, co-occurring TCRs were grouped with DBSCAN, and TCRdist sequence similarity was added when clustering was performed within HLA-allele-positive subsets. Co-occurrence clustering excluded repertoires with fewer than 30,000 or more than 120,000 public chains, plus five with anomalous nucleotide sharing. The table was pulled from immuneACCESS by TCRdb, which kept in-frame rearrangements only. Such tables lose some clones; where checked, under half of the loss comes from unresolved V genes, and the rest has no known cause. V and J calls and clone size are those listed in that table; D and trimming were worked out from the DNA. This sample gives about 160,000 clones in total; around 79% of them show up just once. 0.85% to 1% of the sample rests with the top ten.

Notes on this clone: The antigen this receptor binds is unknown. Base-call qualities are not available, and no considerably larger clone is one nucleotide away.

V is shortened by 7 bases, J by 2 bases, and the region joining them spans 11 bases. There are 13 amino acids in the CDR3, from cysteine to phenylalanine inclusive. Only CDR3 DNA is held: 39 bases, read in frame from base 1. CDR1 and CDR2 (MNHEY, SVGAGI) derive from the germline V gene. The cohort comprised several hundred healthy bone marrow donors. At the time of sampling, all cohort members were nominally healthy, though unrecorded immune exposures were likely present. The donor tested CMV seropositive and was one of the 289 seropositive cohort members. Each donor provided a peripheral blood sample, and peripheral blood mononuclear cells were used for TCR beta sequencing. Genomic DNA extraction from the blood cell samples was performed with the Qiagen DNeasy Blood Extraction Kit.

The sequence was obtained from a woman aged 45-60 years in good health and CMV-seropositive. Sequencing used PBMCs. The rearranged segments are TRBV6-5 and TRBJ2-5; the D gene assignment is ambiguous. Here the CDR3 is given as CASNRNSQETQYF. The DNA sequence follows: TGTGCCAGCAATAGGAACAGTCAAGAGACCCAGTACTTC.